Below, 13 T cell receptor beta chains from the same sample are listed, as sequenced in a study of post-analysis software for immune sequencing data. Libraries were made from TCR beta cDNA, and they carried unique molecular identifiers. Each CDR3 protein is one row after TCRdb ran MiXCR on the PCR reads. The sample gives 150,000 to 200,000 distinct CDR3 sequences, approximately 35% of which show up once; under 30% is in the top ten. This material consisted of blood, taken after autologous hematopoietic stem cell transplantation. These receptors were collected from a girl aged 10 to 17 with multiple sclerosis.

This clonotype was seen a handful of times. J is TRBJ2-1 and V is TRBV20-1; maybe TRBD1 (5 bases). The V gene's germline CDR1 is DFQATT and CDR2 SNEGSKA (reference sequence). The germline V and J ends were trimmed by 0 bases and 6 bases, with 18 bases remaining between them. The CDR3 is 16 residues long. The CDR3 DNA sequence: TGCAGTGCTAGAGATATTAAGAGTGGGGCAGGCAATGAGCAGTTCTTC. Translation: CSARDIKSGAGNEQFF.

This clonotype was recorded a few times. The chain employs TRBV25-1 and TRBJ2-1; D is perhaps TRBD2 (5 bases). V was clipped by 6 bases and J by 4 bases, with 10 bases between them. There are 13 residues in the CDR3. The germline CDR1 and CDR2 sequences are MGHDK and SYGVNS. CDR3 sequence reads: CASRAVDYNEQFF. The CDR3 DNA is TGTGCCAGCAGAGCGGTCGATTACAATGAGCAGTTCTTC.

V and J are TRBV10-3 and TRBJ2-1; 7 nucleotides agree with TRBD2. Looked up from germline, CDR1 is ENHRY and CDR2 is SYGVKD. J was trimmed by 5 bases and V by 0 bases; bases with no gene match: 7. The CDR3 contains 16 residues. CDR3 bases: TGTGCCATCAGTGAGTCGGCCGGGAGCGGGGACAATGAGCAGTTCTTC. Translated, it gives CAISESAGSGDNEQFF.

The chain joins TRBV10-3 to TRBJ2-5; possibly TRBD1 or TRBD2 for D (5 bases each). Germline V lookup: CDR1 ENHRY, CDR2 SYGVKD. The CDR3 is 14 amino acids. V was trimmed by 4 bases and J by 5 bases, leaving 14 bases between them. CDR3 coding DNA: TGTGCCATCAGTGGCTCAGGGAGTGCGGAGACCCAGTACTTC. It yields the protein CAISGSGSAETQYF.

Details on this clonotype: Since a much larger clone is just one base distant, this may be a read error. The chain employs TRBV10-3 and TRBJ2-5; D possibly uses TRBD1 or TRBD2 (6 bases each). Trimming removed 6 bases from V and 9 bases from J, with 17 bases in between. CDR3 length: 13 residues. CDR1 and CDR2 from the germline V gene are ENHRY and SYGVKD. Written as DNA, the CDR3 is TGTGCCATCAGGAACGGGGGCAAGGAGGCCCAGTACTTC. As protein: CAIRNGGKEAQYF.

This clonotype has a count of ten or more. The chain links TRBV24-1 to TRBJ2-7, with a possible D match to TRBD2 (6 bases). The germline V gene encodes CDR1 KGHDR and CDR2 SFDVKD. Trimming left V 5 bases short and J 2 bases short, with 9 bases between. The CDR3 runs 13 residues. This chain's CDR3 is CATSGGDPYEQYF. The CDR3 region has the DNA TGTGCCACCAGTGGCGGGGATCCCTACGAGCAGTACTTC.

Concerning this clonotype itself: This may stem from a read error, because a much larger clone lies one nucleotide away. The chain has TRBV12-3 or TRBV12-4 and TRBJ2-3; D is possibly TRBD1 or TRBD2 (5 bases each). The ends were cut back, 1 base at V and 2 bases at J, with 10 bases in the middle. The CDR3 length is 15 residues. The CDR3 DNA is TGTGCCAGCAGTTTAGGGGGGTCCGCCACAGATACGCAGTATTTT. Translation: CASSLGGSATDTQYF.

The chain combines TRBV20-1 with TRBJ2-7, with a tentative D call TRBD2 (6 bases). Per germline, CDR1 DFQATT and CDR2 SNEGSKA (reference sequence). The V and J ends lost 1 base and 3 bases respectively, with 10 bases between them. The CDR3 runs to 13 residues. CDR3 sequence: CSARVRRGYEQYF. Written as DNA, the CDR3 is TGCAGTGCTAGAGTTCGGAGGGGCTACGAGCAGTACTTC.

This clonotype turned up a few times. This rearrangement joins TRBV5-1 to TRBJ2-5; the match to TRBD1 covers 9 bases. V lost 1 base, J lost 2 bases, and 9 bases stayed unmatched. The length of the CDR3 is 17 residues. Looked up from germline, CDR1 is SGHRS and CDR2 is YFSETQ. CDR3 nucleotides: TGCGCCAGCAGCTTGTGCGGGACAGGGAGTGGGCAAGAGACCCAGTACTTC. It yields the protein CASSLCGTGSGQETQYF.

There are a few counts of this clonotype. The chain has TRBV7-8 and TRBJ2-7; 10 bases agree with TRBD1. CDR3 length equals 15 residues. Trimming removed 1 base from V and 6 bases from J; junction bases left unmatched: 6. Per germline, CDR1 SGHVS and CDR2 FQNEAQ. CDR3 nucleotide sequence: TGTGCCAGCAGCTTAGAAGGGACAGGGGCCTCCGAGCAGTACTTC. Encoded protein: CASSLEGTGASEQYF.

This clonotype was counted between two and nine times. The rearrangement uses TRBV5-6 and TRBJ2-1; a weak D match, TRBD1 (5 bases). V was shortened by 2 bases and J by 3 bases, with 12 bases between the two germline ends. CDR1 and CDR2 from the germline V gene are SGHDT and YYEEEE. This CDR3 has 15 amino acids. As DNA, the CDR3 is TGTGCCAGCAGCTTAGGGGCAGGGAACTACAATGAGCAGTTCTTC. Its protein is CASSLGAGNYNEQFF. Together with reference TRBV5-6 and TRBJ2-1, the CDR3 gives the full variable domain: DAGVTQSPTHLIKTRGQQVTLRCSPKSGHDTVSWYQQALGQGPQFIFQYYEEEERQRGNFPDRFSGHQFPNYSSELNVNALLLGDSALYLCASSLGAGNYNEQFFGPGTRLTVL.

This clonotype was counted between two and nine times. V usage is TRBV20-1 and J usage is TRBJ1-5; weak D call: TRBD1 (5 bases). CDR1 and CDR2 (germline): DFQATT, SNEGSKA (reference sequence). There are 16 residues in the CDR3. V lost 5 bases to trimming and J lost 4 bases, with 21 bases between them. In DNA, the CDR3 is TGCAGTGCTGTGGGGGGGAACAAAGGTGATAATCAGCCCCAGCATTTT. This sequence encodes CSAVGGNKGDNQPQHF.

The chain carries TRBV28 and TRBJ2-7, with TRBD2 matching over 8 bases. The length of the CDR3 is 15 residues. V shed 5 bases, J shed 0 bases, and the junction held 6 bases outside the gene matches. CDR1 is MDHEN, CDR2 SYDVKM, per germline. The CDR3 loop is CASSKLAESSYEQYF. The CDR3 DNA is TGTGCCAGCAGTAAACTAGCGGAGAGCTCCTACGAGCAGTACTTC.